The 24 T cell receptor beta chains below all came from one sample that was sequenced in a study of OX40 agonist ivuxolimab in advanced cancers. The repertoire was sequenced with immunoSEQ multiplex PCR; TCRdb's copy has only in-frame clones and lacks some. The sample contains 49,000 or so clones, around nine tenths of which appear only once. The material sequenced was CD4+ or CD8+ T cells sorted from blood, taken in a trial of the OX40 agonist ivuxolimab. These receptors were taken from an adult with an advanced solid tumor such as melanoma, head and neck, liver or kidney cancer.

V usage is TRBV2 and J usage is TRBJ1-3, with D unresolved. Between the trimmed V and J ends, which lost 4 bases and 4 bases, there was a span of 8 bases. CDR1 is SNHLY, CDR2 FYNNEI, per germline. The CDR3 length is 13 residues. The CDR3, as DNA: TGTGCCAGCAGTGCTTCAGAAGGAAACACCATATATTTT. It codes for CASSASEGNTIYF.

The chain joins TRBV10-3 to TRBJ2-1, with 8 nucleotides matching TRBD2. J was trimmed by 1 base and V by 0 bases; bases with no gene match: 2. In germline, CDR1 is ENHRY, CDR2 SYGVKD. This CDR3 spans 16 amino acids. The CDR3 DNA reads as TGTGCCATCAGTGAGTCTGCGGGAGGTTCCTACAATGAGCAGTTCTTC. This codes for CAISESAGGSYNEQFF.

The chain combines TRBV11-3 with TRBJ2-7; D not resolved. This CDR3 has 15 residues. Germline V gene data show CDR1 as SGHNT and CDR2 as YENEEA. Trimming cost V 1 base and J 1 base, with 11 bases left between them. CDR3 sequence reads: CASSLVLSGSYEQYF. The DNA for the CDR3 is TGTGCCAGCAGCTTAGTGCTCTCCGGTTCCTACGAGCAGTACTTC.

J is TRBJ1-5 and V is TRBV27, with D unresolved. Trimming took 2 bases from V and 8 from J, leaving 7 bases between them. Germline-derived CDR1 and CDR2 are MNHEY and SMNVEV (reference sequence). The CDR3 contains 12 residues. The CDR3 protein is CASSLPGKPQHF. CDR3 in DNA: TGTGCCAGCAGTTTACCGGGGAAGCCCCAGCATTTT.

This clone was seen once. The chain couples TRBV6-4 to TRBJ2-6; D is tentatively TRBD1 or TRBD2 (6 bases each). From germline, CDR1 is MRHNA and CDR2 SNTAGT. V dropped 2 bases and J dropped 10 bases, with 15 bases sitting between them. This CDR3 has 15 residues. In nucleotides, the CDR3 is TGTGCCAGCAGTGACGGGGGGCAGGGGTCGAACGTCCTGACTTTC. Protein product: CASSDGGQGSNVLTF.

The V gene is TRBV7-2, the J gene TRBJ2-7; 9 nucleotides align to TRBD1. CDR3 length: 17 amino acids. Trimming removed 1 base from V and 0 bases from J; junction bases left unmatched: 7. Germline CDR1 reads SGHTA; CDR2 reads FQGNSA. CDR3 nucleotide sequence: TGTGCCAGCAGCTTAGACGGGACAGGGATAACCTCCTACGAGCAGTACTTC. This gives the protein CASSLDGTGITSYEQYF.

This chain uses TRBV4-1 with TRBJ2-3; D might be TRBD1 (6 bases). The V gene lost 1 base and the J gene lost 1 base, with 9 bases spanning the gap. This CDR3 comprises 15 residues. From germline, CDR1 is MGHRA and CDR2 YSYEKL. The CDR3 here is CASSQGEGGTDTQYF. In nucleotides, the CDR3 is TGCGCCAGCAGCCAAGGTGAGGGGGGCACAGATACGCAGTATTTT.

V is TRBV19 and J is TRBJ2-3; D not certain. The V and J ends lost 9 bases and 6 bases respectively, with 16 bases between them. From germline, CDR1 is LNHDA and CDR2 SQIVND (reference sequence). The CDR3 totals 13 residues. The CDR3 nucleotides read TGTGCCAGCCGTCAAAGCACCCCGGATACGCAGTATTTT. The encoded protein is CASRQSTPDTQYF.

A single count supports this clone. The V and J genes are TRBV7-8 and TRBJ2-1, with no clear D. The CDR3 spans 13 residues. V lost 4 bases, J lost 5 bases, and 9 bases lay in between. Germline-derived CDR1 and CDR2 are SGHVS and FQNEAQ. The CDR3 here is CASSYSSHNEQFF. As DNA, the CDR3 is TGTGCCAGCAGCTACTCCAGTCACAATGAGCAGTTCTTC.

V and J are TRBV5-1 and TRBJ1-5; D call uncertain. Between the trimmed V and J ends, which lost 4 bases and 2 bases, there was a span of 13 bases. This CDR3 contains 15 residues. The germline CDR1 and CDR2 sequences are SGHRS and YFSETQ. CDR3 sequence reads: CASSINPGGNQPQHF. The CDR3 region has the DNA TGCGCCAGCAGCATCAACCCCGGTGGCAATCAGCCCCAGCATTTT.

This clone has only one observation. The chain carries TRBV9 and TRBJ2-3; D perhaps matches TRBD2 (6 bases). This CDR3 has 15 residues. CDR1 is SGDLS and CDR2 is YYNGEE in the germline V gene. Trimming took 3 bases from V and 3 from J, leaving 14 bases between them. CDR3 sequence (DNA): TGTGCCAGCAGCGGCCGCGGGCGGGGTACAGATACGCAGTATTTT. Residues: CASSGRGRGTDTQYF.

This clone occurred once. This chain links TRBV5-1 with TRBJ2-7, with D perhaps matching TRBD1 or TRBD2 (6 bases each). The germline V and J ends were trimmed by 5 bases and 2 bases, with 14 bases remaining between them. The CDR3 sequence is 14 residues long. CDR1 and CDR2 from the germline V gene are SGHRS and YFSETQ. The CDR3 loop is CASRPHREAYEQYF. In DNA form, the CDR3 reads TGCGCCAGCAGACCTCACAGGGAGGCCTACGAGCAGTACTTC.

The gene calls are TRBV5-1 and TRBJ2-5, with D uncertain. The ends were cut back, 4 bases at V and 11 bases at J, with 18 bases in the middle. Germline CDR1 reads SGHRS; CDR2 reads YFSETQ. The CDR3 extends over 13 amino acids. CDR3: CASSNRVQTEQYF. CDR3 DNA sequence: TGCGCCAGCAGCAACCGGGTCCAGACGGAGCAGTACTTC.

V and J are TRBV6-6 and TRBJ2-5; tentative D call: TRBD1 (6 bases). The CDR3 consists of 15 residues. Germline values: CDR1 MNHNY, CDR2 SVGAGI (reference sequence). V was shortened by 6 bases and J by 7 bases, with 21 bases between the two germline ends. As DNA, the CDR3 is TGTGCCAGCAGCAAACAGGGAATCATTGGAGGGACCCAGTACTTC. It encodes CASSKQGIIGGTQYF.

The chain joins TRBV15 to TRBJ2-3; 9 bases map to TRBD2. CDR3 size: 20 residues. V gave up 1 base and J gave up 5 bases; unmatched junction bases: 19. CDR1 and CDR2 from the germline V gene are LNHNV and YYDKDF (reference sequence). DNA for the CDR3: TGTGCCACCAGCAGAGCTCGACCCGGGACGGCTAGCGGGATTGGAGATACGCAGTATTTT. This sequence encodes CATSRARPGTASGIGDTQYF.

The chain couples TRBV7-9 to TRBJ2-2; 7 positions match TRBD2. Unmatched junction bases numbered 5, after V lost 5 bases and J lost 2 bases. Germline-derived CDR1 and CDR2 are SEHNR and FQNEAQ (reference sequence). The CDR3 runs 15 residues. Here the CDR3 reads CASSAPGLNTGELFF. CDR3 nucleotide sequence: TGTGCCAGCAGCGCTCCGGGACTAAACACCGGGGAGCTGTTTTTT.

This clone has a single count. The chain is built from TRBV19 and TRBJ2-7; D might be TRBD2 (6 bases). The CDR3 spans 13 residues. Trimming removed 7 bases at V and 1 base at J, with 11 bases between. Per germline, CDR1 LNHDA and CDR2 SQIVND (reference sequence). The DNA for the CDR3 is TGTGCCAGTATAGGGACTGAATCCTACGAGCAGTACTTC. This codes for CASIGTESYEQYF.

A word on this clone: Mismatch with germline at one junction end may stem from a read error. The chain links TRBV11-2 to TRBJ2-7, with D perhaps matching TRBD2 (5 bases). The CDR3 is 16 residues long. The germline CDR1 and CDR2 sequences are SGHAT and FQNNGV. The CDR3 nucleotides read TGTGCCGGCAGCTTAGGTGCGGGCCCGCGTGTAAACGAGCAGTACTTC. It codes for CAGSLGAGPRVNEQYF.

The chain carries TRBV7-8 and TRBJ2-7; 9 nucleotides match TRBD2. CDR1 is SGHVS, CDR2 FQNEAQ, per germline. With V trimmed by 5 bases and J by 3 bases, 5 bases remained unmatched. CDR3 length equals 14 residues. CDR3 protein: CASSTLAGFYEQYF. The CDR3, as DNA: TGTGCCAGCAGCACCCTAGCGGGATTCTACGAGCAGTACTTC.

The J gene is TRBJ1-5, the V gene TRBV6-5; no definite D call. V was shortened by 0 bases and J by 3 bases, with 6 bases between the two germline ends. Germline V gene data show CDR1 as MNHEY and CDR2 as SVGAGI. The CDR3 sequence is 14 residues long. The CDR3 loop is CASSYSGPNQPQHF. The CDR3 DNA is TGTGCCAGCAGTTACTCCGGTCCCAATCAGCCCCAGCATTTT.

The chain recombines TRBV18 with TRBJ1-4; 7 positions agree with TRBD1. With 2 bases clipped from V and 7 bases from J, the junction kept 7 bases outside the gene matches. Germline CDR1 KGHSH, CDR2 LQKENI. The CDR3 extends over 15 amino acids. This CDR3 reads CASSPGQARGEKLFF. In DNA form, the CDR3 reads TGTGCCAGCTCACCAGGACAGGCCAGGGGTGAAAAACTGTTTTTT.

The chain links TRBV10-3 to TRBJ2-1, with 13 bases matching TRBD2. CDR3 length equals 18 residues. Germline trimming cut 3 bases from V and 6 bases from J; bases unmatched to any gene: 11. The V gene's germline CDR1 is ENHRY and CDR2 SYGVKD. Written as DNA, the CDR3 is TGTGCCATCAGTGATCCGGCCGTGGGGACTAGCGGGATCAATGAGCAGTTCTTC. Translation gives CAISDPAVGTSGINEQFF.

The chain carries TRBV27 and TRBJ2-7; D remains unclear. The ends were cut back, 5 bases at V and 0 bases at J, with 26 bases in the middle. The CDR3 spans 19 residues. CDR1 and CDR2 from the germline V gene are MNHEY and SMNVEV (reference sequence). CDR3 protein: CASSPNLIVRQRSSYEQYF. The CDR3, as DNA: TGTGCCAGCAGTCCCAACTTAATTGTCCGGCAGCGAAGCTCCTACGAGCAGTACTTC.

This clone was observed once. This rearrangement joins TRBV19 to TRBJ1-1, with D possibly matching TRBD1 (5 bases). The CDR3 has 14 amino acids. Germline assignment: CDR1 LNHDA and CDR2 SQIVND (reference sequence). Between the trimmed V and J ends, which lost 3 bases and 5 bases, there was a span of 13 bases. CDR3 DNA sequence: TGTGCCAGTAGTATTGATGAGGGGAATACTGAAGCTTTCTTT. Translating it yields CASSIDEGNTEAFF.